This TCR beta chain originates from a study of blood T cell repertoires in COVID-19. Background on the study: Samples came from the United States, Italy and Spain, spanning acute and convalescent COVID-19. PBMCs, B-cell-depleted T cells, or T cells were the source of the cDNA or gDNA that made up the material.

How the authors handled the data: For nucleated cells, counts were estimated from reference gene primer amplification. The assay was immunoSEQ multiplex PCR, and TCRdb's table has in-frame clones only and misses some. The V and J calls and clone size are taken from that table; D and trimming were inferred from the DNA. The sample has 110,000 to 150,000 clones; about 87% are singletons. Per germline, CDR1 WSHSY and CDR2 SAAADI. V gave up 4 bases and J gave up 7 bases; unmatched junction bases: 9. The CDR3 covers 17 residues. The chain combines TRBV10-2 with TRBJ2-1; 14 nucleotides line up with TRBD2. This clonotype originated in an elderly woman with acute or convalescent COVID-19. Sequencing was performed on peripheral blood. CDR3 sequence (DNA): TGCGCCAGCAGTGCCGCCCGGACTAGCGGGGGGTGGAATGAGCAGTTCTTC. This encodes CASSAARTSGGWNEQFF.